This T cell receptor (beta chain) was captured by sequencing in a study of blood T cell repertoires in COVID-19. Study summary: Samples of COVID-19 (acute and convalescent) were obtained from the United States, Italy and Spain. T cells, B-cell-depleted T cells, or PBMCs provided the cDNA or gDNA that served as material.

Germline CDR1 LNHNV, CDR2 YYDKDF (reference sequence). This CDR3 is built from 15 residues. Trimming stripped 1 base from V and 0 bases from J, with 9 bases between. Study processing details: Amplification of reference gene primers provided the estimated nucleated cell counts. Clones were read by immunoSEQ multiplex PCR, and TCRdb kept only the in-frame ones, dropping some. V and J calls and clone size are given by that table; D and trimming were obtained from the DNA. The data show about 180,000 clones, with approximately 89% seen just once and 3.5% to 4.5% held by the top ten. The receptor's source is a woman in her twenties or thirties with acute or convalescent COVID-19. The chain is built from TRBV15 and TRBJ1-2; D call uncertain. The sequencing input was peripheral blood. The CDR3 sequence: CATSRVGGTNYGYTF. Here the CDR3 DNA reads TGTGCCACCAGCAGAGTTGGAGGGACTAACTATGGCTACACCTTC. Full variable domain (outside the CDR3, taken from reference TRBV15 and TRBJ1-2): DAMVIQNPRYQVTQFGKPVTLSCSQTLNHNVMYWYQQKSSQAPKLLFHYYDKDFNNEADTPDNFQSRRPNTSFCFLDIRSPGLGDTAMYLCATSRVGGTNYGYTFGSGTRLTVV.